This T cell receptor beta chain was recorded in a study of T cell repertoires in cytomegalovirus infection. Study as a whole: It was the public TCR beta signatures that indicated both CMV infection and matching HLA type.

This clonotype was detected ten times or more. Antigen: not known. Study results and limitations: Clonotype analysis showed dominance of the ex vivo response by HLA-C-restricted CMV-specific TCR beta clonotypes.

TCRdb fed the reads into MiXCR, producing one record per CDR3 protein. The sample gives 200,000 to 300,000 distinct CDR3 sequences, roughly 9.1% of which show up once; less than 15% is in the top ten. This sequence originates from a human donor in good health (CMV status not recorded). Some clones in this sample may be carry-over from other donors' samples. The sequenced sample consisted of PBMCs.

The CDR3 region is CASSRQALNSPLHF. In DNA, the CDR3 is TGTGCCAGCAGCCGACAGGCGTTAAATTCACCCCTCCACTTT. The rearrangement links TRBV7-2 to TRBJ1-6; TRBD1 might be the D (6 bases). Germline CDR1 SGHTA, CDR2 FQGNSA. V lost 5 bases and J 7 bases, leaving 12 bases between the germline ends. CDR3 length: 14 residues.